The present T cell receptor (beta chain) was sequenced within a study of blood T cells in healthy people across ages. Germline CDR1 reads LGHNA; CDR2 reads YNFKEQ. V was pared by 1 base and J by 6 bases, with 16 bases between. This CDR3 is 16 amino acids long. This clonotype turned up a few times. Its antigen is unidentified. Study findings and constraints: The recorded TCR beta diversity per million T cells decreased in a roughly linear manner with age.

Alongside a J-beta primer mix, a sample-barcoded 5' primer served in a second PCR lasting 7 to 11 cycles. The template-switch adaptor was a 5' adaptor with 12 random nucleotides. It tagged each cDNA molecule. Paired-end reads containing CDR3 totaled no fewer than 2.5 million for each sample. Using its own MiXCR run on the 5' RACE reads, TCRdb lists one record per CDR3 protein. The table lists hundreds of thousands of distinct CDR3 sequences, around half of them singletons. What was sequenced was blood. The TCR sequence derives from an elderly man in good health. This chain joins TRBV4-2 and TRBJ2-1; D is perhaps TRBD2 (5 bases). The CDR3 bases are TGTGCCAGCAGCCAAGCTTTAGGAGGAATTTTCAATGAGCAGTTCTTC. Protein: CASSQALGGIFNEQFF.